Below, one T cell receptor (beta chain) is given with its context. Antigen: not known. Genomic DNA acted as the template from which TCR beta VDJ combination and CDR3 sequence profiling were carried out. TCRdb processed the reads anew with MiXCR; each CDR3 protein has one entry. The table records about 180,000 distinct CDR3 sequences, nearly 65% of them present only once. Germline assignment: CDR1 SNHLY and CDR2 FYNNEI. This CDR3 has 13 amino acids. Trimming removed 6 bases from V and 2 bases from J, with 11 bases in between. This specimen comes from a study of CD8+CD57+ T cells in acquired aplastic anemia. Looking at the study overall: The mean DNA yield obtained from sorted CD4+ and CD8+ cells came to around 3 ug.

Study observations and caveats: For CD8+ Simpson's diversity, patients and controls showed no significant difference.

Only patients with CD8+CD57+ cell expansion on flow cytometry were chosen for sequencing. Severe acquired aplastic anemia was present in every patient. The blood sampling took place in patients who had so far received no therapy. This sequence was found in a human donor with aplastic anemia. The rearrangement uses TRBV2 and TRBJ2-7; D not certain. Sequencing input: sorted CD4+, CD8+, or CD8+CD57+ T cells (not recorded which) from PBMCs. The CDR3 reads CASSLVSPYEQYF. CDR3 DNA sequence: TGTGCCAGCAGCTTAGTCAGTCCCTACGAGCAGTACTTC.